This T cell receptor beta chain was captured in a study of T cell responses to AZD1222 COVID-19 vaccine (dated by TCRdb to the early 2020s). Study-wide context: A total of over 230 trial participants underwent TCR sequencing, of whom more than 200 had received two doses of AZD1222 and some 26 had received two doses of the MenACWY control vaccine. Trial participants were enrolled by age into subgroups of 18-55, 56-69 and 70-plus years, and 148, 28 and 57 TCR-sequenced participants, respectively, were included in these subgroups.

Remarks on this clone: It lacks a known antigen. No clone much larger than this one lies a single base away; base qualities are absent.

V is trimmed back by 5 bases and J by 0 bases, and the junction contains 10 bases that no gene match accounts for. The CDR3 spans 18 residues, from the cysteine through the phenylalanine. This entry keeps only the CDR3 DNA: 54 bases, framed from base 1. CDR1 and CDR2, looked up from the germline V gene, are SGHTA and FQGNSA. The CDR3 regions of human TCRbeta chains were analyzed by immunosequencing. The study's own analysis went as follows. Repertoire TCRs were matched against a reference library of SARS-CoV-2-specific TCRs generated with the MIRA antigen-specificity platform. Breadth was defined as the fraction of unique TCRs that were SARS-CoV-2-associated, and depth was defined as the fraction of total T cells that were SARS-CoV-2-associated. Using the MIRA data, each spike-specific TCR was assigned both to the spike region to which the TCR was reactive and to a CD4 or CD8 class. Log10-transformed breadth and depth values were compared by one-way ANOVA with Sidak's multiple comparisons tests. What TCRdb holds here is the immuneACCESS table cut down to in-frame rearrangements. Part of the clones is not present; checked against another copy, under half of the missing clones reflect an unresolved V gene, and the others are unexplained. The V and J calls and the clone size are those of that table, but D and trimming were determined from the DNA. The sample data list 57,000 or so clones, and roughly 80% of these were observed just once. 3% to 4% of the sample is held by the ten biggest clonotypes.

Beyond this particular receptor, the publication reports: A significant rise in spike-specific TCR breadth and depth was observed after two AZD1222 doses relative to day 0 and relative to MenACWY recipients. Participants were mostly white British, with more females than males. The authors suggested clonal diversity may have been underestimated. Conclusions about previously exposed vaccinees are limited because only 6 or 7 AZD1222 recipients were SARS-CoV-2 seropositive at baseline. The 56-69-year group was small, and its depth increase did not reach significance, likely because of low power. Vaccine-associated CD4 TCRs spanned the whole spike protein, with dominant responses in regions 160-218 and 743-854. Reportedly, close to half of the unique spike-specific TCRs recognized epitopes lying outside the regions that are mutated in the B.1.351 and B.1.1.7 variants. Because no day 14 peak-response samples were available, repertoires were characterized only after the peak T cell response.

What the time point label conveys for this sample: about 28 days (+/-7) after the second vaccine dose. AZD1222 recipients whose second dose came at about 4 weeks and those whose second dose came at about 12 weeks were combined into one group, since spike-specific TCR depth and breadth did not differ between the two schedules. Vaccinee samples were obtained from the UK trials COV001 and COV002, which included a single-blind randomized controlled phase 2/3 trial of AZD1222 (ChAdOx1 nCoV-19) in healthy adults. For TCRbeta chain sequencing, PBMC samples from trial participants were taken at day 0 and at day 28 after the second dose.

Sequenced here: peripheral blood, sampled 28 days after the second AZD1222 dose. Recombination joined TRBV7-2 with TRBJ2-2; 9 middle bases align to TRBD2. The origin of this receptor is an adult who received the AZD1222 COVID-19 vaccine. This receptor carries the CDR3 CASSGATAGGANTGELFF. The DNA is TGTGCCAGCAGCGGAGCTACAGCGGGGGGAGCGAACACCGGGGAGCTGTTTTTT.